The following is a T cell receptor (beta chain) sequence with its context. This record comes from a study of blood T cell repertoires in COVID-19. TCRdb's copy holds only in-frame clones and misses some; the assay was immunoSEQ multiplex PCR. In the table there are about 310,000 clones, about nine tenths of which are singletons. Source material: PBMCs or T cells enriched from blood (not recorded which). This clonotype was sampled from a woman between 40 and 50 years old who had recovered from COVID-19.

The CDR3 region has the DNA TGCGCCAGCAGCCCGGTTGGTGGTCCCCAGTACTTC. Its translation is CASSPVGGPQYF. The chain couples TRBV5-1 to TRBJ2-5, with unresolved D. Germline-derived CDR1 and CDR2 are SGHRS and YFSETQ. Between the trimmed V and J ends, which lost 4 bases and 9 bases, there was a span of 13 bases. The CDR3 runs 12 residues.